Each of the 10 T cell receptor beta chains below was sequenced from the same sample in a study of T cells in Graves' hyperthyroidism and ophthalmopathy. What was amplified from RNA transcripts were TCR beta CDR3 regions. Carried out on the TCR CDR3, a first-round RT-PCR used the HTBI primer set. TCRdb ran MiXCR on the multiplex PCR reads and lists one entry per CDR3 protein. The profile shows about 340,000 distinct CDR3 sequences, 18% of them singletons. The material sequenced was blood. These receptors came from a woman between 45 and 65 years old with Graves' hyperthyroidism.

The rearrangement uses TRBV7-4 and TRBJ1-5; 10 bases match TRBD1. The CDR3 is made up of 19 amino acids. Germline V gene sequence: CDR1 SGHVT, CDR2 SQSDAQ. J was trimmed by 2 bases and V by 4 bases; bases with no gene match: 14. The CDR3 is CASSSRQGARVCGNQPQHF. The CDR3 DNA follows: TGTGCCAGCAGCTCAAGACAGGGGGCGCGGGTTTGTGGCAATCAGCCCCAGCATTTT.

In this sample, this clonotype turned up many times. The chain uses TRBV12-3 or TRBV12-4 and TRBJ2-1, with no clear D. Trimming stripped 6 bases from V and 7 bases from J, with 4 bases between. The CDR3 length is 10 residues. The CDR3 bases are TGTGCCAGCAGCGATAATGAGCAGTTCTTC. It specifies CASSDNEQFF.

The CDR3 DNA reads TGTGCCAGCAGCGTAGGAGGGGACGACACTGAAGCTTTCTTT. Translation gives CASSVGGDDTEAFF. The chain recombines TRBV9 with TRBJ1-1; the D gene is possibly TRBD1 (5 bases). The length of the CDR3 is 14 residues. The V and J ends lost 0 bases and 3 bases respectively, with 9 bases between them. Germline V CDR1 and CDR2: SGDLS, YYNGEE.

This clonotype was seen a few times. The chain combines TRBV29-1 with TRBJ1-4; TRBD1 matches at 9 bases. V was clipped by 6 bases and J by 0 bases; unmatched bases: 2. Germline CDR1 reads SQVTM; CDR2 reads ANQGSEA. The CDR3 consists of 14 residues. DNA for the CDR3: TGCAGCGTCGGACAGGGGACAACTAATGAAAAACTGTTTTTT. It codes for CSVGQGTTNEKLFF.

The DNA of the CDR3 is TGTGCCAGCAGTGAAGCGGGTGGCGGGCCAAACGCCCATGAGCAGTTCTTC. The encoded protein is CASSEAGGGPNAHEQFF. The chain combines TRBV6-1 with TRBJ2-1; D might be TRBD2 (5 bases). V was trimmed by 0 bases and J by 8 bases, leaving 20 bases between them. The CDR3 covers 17 residues. Germline loops: CDR1 MNHNS, CDR2 SASEGT.

The V gene is TRBV12-3 or TRBV12-4, the J gene TRBJ1-5; D gene uncertain. The V and J ends lost 5 bases and 3 bases respectively, with 14 bases between them. This CDR3 contains 15 residues. The CDR3 nucleotides are TGTGCCAGCAGTAATAAGCGACCGGACAATCAGCCCCAGCATTTT. It codes for CASSNKRPDNQPQHF.

This clonotype was recorded at least ten times. The V and J genes are TRBV12-3 or TRBV12-4 and TRBJ1-6; 8 bases match TRBD1. CDR3 length equals 15 residues. V lost 6 bases and J lost 6; bases outside the gene matches: 7. The CDR3 region is CASRAEGQGNSPLHF. The CDR3 nucleotides are TGTGCCAGCAGGGCCGAAGGACAGGGTAATTCACCCCTCCACTTT.

This clonotype was seen many times. The CDR3 is CASSGGLAGDNEQFF. The CDR3 bases are TGTGCCAGCAGTGGAGGCCTAGCGGGAGACAATGAGCAGTTCTTC. V is TRBV2 and J is TRBJ2-1; 10 positions agree with TRBD2. The V gene's germline CDR1 is SNHLY and CDR2 FYNNEI. The CDR3 has 15 residues. Germline trimming cut 4 bases from V and 5 bases from J; bases unmatched to any gene: 5.

This clonotype occurred many times. V usage is TRBV16 and J usage is TRBJ1-4, with TRBD1 matching 8 bases. The CDR3 loop spans 15 amino acids. Trimming at V came to 4 bases and at J to 3 bases, leaving 4 bases not matched to a gene. Germline V gene sequence: CDR1 KGHSY, CDR2 FQNENV. In nucleotides, the CDR3 is TGTGCCAGCAGCCTCGAACAGGGGGCTAATGAAAAACTGTTTTTT. Translated, it gives CASSLEQGANEKLFF.

This clonotype turned up a few times. The gene calls are TRBV27 and TRBJ2-7, with D tentatively TRBD2 (6 bases). Germline V gene lookup returns CDR1 MNHEY and CDR2 SMNVEV (reference sequence). The CDR3 consists of 13 residues. Trimming took 4 bases from V and 6 from J, leaving 13 bases between them. The CDR3 DNA follows: TGTGCCAGCAGTTGGAGGGCGGTCGGCGAGCAGTACTTC. Protein: CASSWRAVGEQYF.